This TCR beta chain was recovered during a study of shared clonotypes between healthy human individuals. The CDR3 contains 14 residues. CDR1 is PRHDT and CDR2 is FYEKMQ in the germline V gene (reference sequence). Trimming took 6 bases from V and 5 from J; bases not matched to a gene: 9. Some clones are missing from TCRdb's copy, which holds only in-frame ones; the method was immunoSEQ multiplex PCR. The sample lists under 1,100,000 clones, about 75% occurring once. The TCR originated in a young man in good health. Sequencing was done on a sample of memory CD4+ T cells sorted from blood. Described subset: CD45RA-negative fraction. V gene TRBV13 combines with J gene TRBJ2-7; 8 nucleotides line up with TRBD2. DNA of the CDR3: TGTGCCAGCAGGTCCAGCGGGAGTAGTAACGAGCAGTACTTC. It specifies CASRSSGSSNEQYF. Full variable domain (missing parts from reference TRBV13 and TRBJ2-7): AAGVIQSPRHLIKEKRETATLKCYPIPRHDTVYWYQQGPGQDPQFLISFYEKMQSDKGSIPDRFSAQQFSDYHSELNMSSLELGDSALYFCASRSSGSSNEQYFGPGTRLTVT.